The 5 T cell receptor beta chains below were found in one sample sequenced in a study of T cell changes during pregnancy in multiple sclerosis. TCRdb's table, derived via immunoSEQ multiplex PCR, lists solely in-frame clones and lacks some. This table holds some 59,000 clones, roughly 90% found once. The specimen was peripheral blood, collected in the second trimester of pregnancy. These TCRs come from a female donor with multiple sclerosis, enrolled in a pregnancy study.

The rearrangement uses TRBV27 and TRBJ2-7, with D tentatively TRBD1 (5 bases). The ends were cut back, 1 base at V and 4 bases at J, with 11 bases in the middle. Germline V gene data show CDR1 as MNHEY and CDR2 as SMNVEV (reference sequence). There are 14 residues in the CDR3. CDR3 residues: CASSLWGSKYEQYF. CDR3 coding DNA: TGTGCCAGCAGTTTATGGGGCAGCAAGTACGAGCAGTACTTC.

The gene calls are TRBV2 and TRBJ1-5, with 7 bases fitting TRBD1. Trimming at V came to 6 bases and at J to 2 bases, leaving 1 base not matched to a gene. CDR3 length: 13 residues. Germline CDR1 is SNHLY and CDR2 is FYNNEI. CDR3: CASRGQGNQPQHF. DNA for the CDR3: TGTGCCAGCAGAGGACAGGGCAATCAGCCCCAGCATTTT.

The chain couples TRBV5-1 to TRBJ1-2; D is uncertain. This CDR3 contains 15 residues. The V end lost 0 bases, the J end lost 2 bases, and 11 bases lay between the germline ends. Germline CDR1 and CDR2: SGHRS and YFSETQ. CDR3 sequence (DNA): TGCGCCAGCAGCTTGGCCGGACTATCAAACTATGGCTACACCTTC. As protein: CASSLAGLSNYGYTF.

The gene calls are TRBV5-5 and TRBJ1-5; a possible D gene is TRBD1 (6 bases). The germline V gene encodes CDR1 SGHKS and CDR2 YYEKEE (reference sequence). The CDR3 loop spans 13 amino acids. Trimming stripped 4 bases from V and 9 bases from J, with 14 bases between. The CDR3 loop reads CASSAGTGWPQHF. CDR3 DNA sequence: TGTGCCAGCAGCGCCGGAACAGGGTGGCCCCAGCATTTT.

The rearrangement links TRBV28 to TRBJ2-7, with TRBD1 identical over 10 bases. CDR3 length: 14 residues. Germline CDR1 reads MDHEN; CDR2 reads SYDVKM. V dropped 4 bases and J dropped 6; count of bases not matched to a gene: 6. The CDR3 loop is CASSWTGGGLEQYF. The CDR3 nucleotides are TGTGCCAGCAGTTGGACAGGGGGTGGTCTCGAGCAGTACTTC. Together with reference TRBV28 and TRBJ2-7, the CDR3 gives the full variable domain: DVKVTQSSRYLVKRTGEKVFLECVQDMDHENMFWYRQDPGLGLRLIYFSYDVKMKEKGDIPEGYSVSREKKERFSLILESASTNQTSMYLCASSWTGGGLEQYFGPGTRLTVT.